The rows below give T cell receptor beta chains drawn from one sample of a study of shared clonotypes between healthy human individuals. The table came from immunoSEQ multiplex PCR; TCRdb's copy has only in-frame clones and leaves some out. Of over 95,000 clones listed, about 71% are singletons. Sequencing was done on a sample of memory CD8+ T cells sorted from blood. Source of these receptors: a woman aged 25 to 39 in good health. Both conserved end residues are part of each CDR3. A D gene is named only where the DNA matches it firmly. Clone size is given for some rows only: seen once, a few or many times, or a class if the clone is expanded.

>TRBJ1-2|.|.|TRBV29-1
TGCAGCGTTGAAGTTAGATTACGGCGAGGCTACACCTTC
CSVEVRLRRGYTF
>TRBJ2-6|many|TRBD2|TRBV29-1
TGCAGCGTTGAACGGACTAGCGGTAGTGCCTCTGGGGCCAACGTCCTGACTTTC
CSVERTSGSASGANVLTF
>TRBJ2-2|.|.|TRBV2
TGTGCCAGCCGCCTTGGGGGGAACACCGGGGAGCTGTTTTTT
CASRLGGNTGELFF
>TRBJ2-1|.|.|TRBV4-1
TGCGCCAGCAGCCAAAGGCCGAAAGATGAGCAGTTCTTC
CASSQRPKDEQFF
>TRBJ2-7|.|TRBD2|TRBV25-1
TGTGCCAGCAGTGATTCTTACCTAACTAGCGGGCTTTACTACGAGCAGTACTTC
CASSDSYLTSGLYYEQYF
>TRBJ2-7|.|TRBD2|TRBV5-4
TGTGCCAGCAGCCGTGGACTAGCGGTCCCTTCGGAGCAGTACTTC
CASSRGLAVPSEQYF
>TRBJ1-2|.|.|TRBV19
TGTGCCAGCTTAACAGACAGTTTTTTTAACTATGGCTACACCTTC
CASLTDSFFNYGYTF
>TRBJ1-4|.|.|TRBV5-1
TGCGCCAGCAGCATGACACCCGGGGCTAATGAAAAACTGTTTTTT
CASSMTPGANEKLFF
>TRBJ2-5|.|.|TRBV7-9
TGTGCCAGCAGCTTAGTTGGGGGATATGAGACCCAGTACTTC
CASSLVGGYETQYF
>TRBJ2-1|.|.|TRBV10-1
TGCGCCAGCAGTGCTCCTCAGAACAGGGAGGGGGACAATGAGCAGTTCTTC
CASSAPQNREGDNEQFF
>TRBJ1-2|.|.|TRBV5-1
TGCGCCAGCAGCTTGAACCAGGTCTATGGCTACACCTTC
CASSLNQVYGYTF
>TRBJ1-6|.|TRBD1|TRBV5-4
TGTGCCAGCAGCTTGGACAGGGGCAATTCACCCCTCCACTTT
CASSLDRGNSPLHF
>TRBJ1-2|.|.|TRBV28
TGTGCCAGCAGTGGACCAGGGAATGGCTACACCTTC
CASSGPGNGYTF
>TRBJ2-7|many|TRBD2|TRBV15
TGTGCCACCAGCAGAAACCGGGAGGTCCACGAGCAGTACTTC
CATSRNREVHEQYF
>TRBJ2-3|.|TRBD1|TRBV19
TGTGCCAGTAGTAAACAGGGGGCAGATAGGGCAGATACGCAGTATTTT
CASSKQGADRADTQYF
>TRBJ2-4|few|TRBD2|TRBV7-9
TGTGCCAGCAGCTTTAGCGGGAGCTGGAACATTCAGTACTTC
CASSFSGSWNIQYF